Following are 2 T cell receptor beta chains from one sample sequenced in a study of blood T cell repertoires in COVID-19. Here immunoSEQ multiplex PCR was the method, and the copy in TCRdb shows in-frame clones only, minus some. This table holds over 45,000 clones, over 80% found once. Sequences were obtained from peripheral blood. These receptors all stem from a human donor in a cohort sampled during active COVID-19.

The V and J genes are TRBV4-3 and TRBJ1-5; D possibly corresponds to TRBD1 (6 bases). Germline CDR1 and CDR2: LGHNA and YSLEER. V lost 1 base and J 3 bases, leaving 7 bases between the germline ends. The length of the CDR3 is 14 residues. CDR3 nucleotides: TGCGCCAGCAGCCAAGGGACAGTCAATCAGCCCCAGCATTTT. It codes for CASSQGTVNQPQHF.

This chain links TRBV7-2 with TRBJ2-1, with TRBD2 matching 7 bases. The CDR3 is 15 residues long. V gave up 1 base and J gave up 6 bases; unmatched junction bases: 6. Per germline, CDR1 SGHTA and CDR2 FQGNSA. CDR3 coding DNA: TGTGCCAGCAGCTTAGATGGGGGGGGGATCAATGAGCAGTTCTTC. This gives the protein CASSLDGGGINEQFF.